This T cell receptor beta chain stems from a study of blood T cell repertoires in COVID-19. There are 16 residues in the CDR3. V shed 3 bases, J shed 4 bases, and the junction held 9 bases outside the gene matches. Germline V lookup: CDR1 SGHAT, CDR2 FQNNGV. Some clones are missing from TCRdb's copy, which holds only in-frame ones; the method was immunoSEQ multiplex PCR. The table records more than 140,000 clones, roughly four fifths of them present only once. The sequence was collected from a human donor in a cohort sampled during active COVID-19. The sequenced sample was peripheral blood. The chain is built from TRBV11-2 and TRBJ2-3, with 8 bases that match TRBD2. The CDR3: CASSFSAGGKADTQYF. The CDR3, as DNA: TGTGCCAGCAGCTTCTCCGCGGGAGGCAAGGCAGATACGCAGTATTTT.